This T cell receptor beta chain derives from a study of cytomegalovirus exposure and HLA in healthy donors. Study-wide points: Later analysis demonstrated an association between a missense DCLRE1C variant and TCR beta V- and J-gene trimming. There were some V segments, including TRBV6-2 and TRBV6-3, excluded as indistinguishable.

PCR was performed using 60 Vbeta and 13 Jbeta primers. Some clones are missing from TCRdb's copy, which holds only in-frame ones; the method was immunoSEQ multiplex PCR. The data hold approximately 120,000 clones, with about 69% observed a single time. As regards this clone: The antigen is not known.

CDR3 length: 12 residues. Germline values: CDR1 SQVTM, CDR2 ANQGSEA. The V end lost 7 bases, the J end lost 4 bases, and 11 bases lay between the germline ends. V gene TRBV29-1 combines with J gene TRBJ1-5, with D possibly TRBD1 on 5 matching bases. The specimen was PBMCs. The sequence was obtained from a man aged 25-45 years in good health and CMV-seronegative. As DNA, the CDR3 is TGCAGCGCTGGCGACAGAAATCAGCCCCAGCATTTT. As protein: CSAGDRNQPQHF. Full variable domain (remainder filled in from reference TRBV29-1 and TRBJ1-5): SAVISQKPSRDICQRGTSLTIQCQVDSQVTMMFWYRQQPGQSLTLIATANQGSEATYESGFVIDKFPISRPNLTFSTLTVSNMSPEDSSIYLCSAGDRNQPQHFGDGTRLSIL.